A single sample gave rise to the 5 T cell receptor beta chains below, sequenced in a study of shared clonotypes between healthy human individuals. Using immunoSEQ multiplex PCR, the repertoire was profiled, and TCRdb retains in-frame clones only, with some absent. The sample lists about 2.4 million clones, roughly 93% seen once, with around 0.4% in the top ten. Specimen: naive CD4+ T cells from PBMCs. Sample subset: CD45RA+ positively selected. These receptors originate from a man younger than 35 in good health. Some clones in this sample may be carry-over from other donors' samples.

The chain carries TRBV28 and TRBJ2-2; D unclear. The CDR3 sequence is 15 residues long. V lost 2 bases and J 0 bases, leaving 7 bases between the germline ends. CDR1 is MDHEN and CDR2 is SYDVKM in the germline V gene. CDR3 loop: CASSLPSSNTGELFF. The CDR3 region has the DNA TGTGCCAGCAGTTTACCGTCCTCGAACACCGGGGAGCTGTTTTTT.

About this clone: At the DNA level, this CDR3 is encoded by other sequences in the same sample as well. This chain connects TRBV29-1 to TRBJ2-5; 7 bases are shared with TRBD2. The germline gives CDR1 SQVTM, CDR2 ANQGSEA. The trim removed 4 bases at V and 4 bases at J, leaving 3 bases unmatched. This CDR3 has 12 amino acids. The CDR3 spells CSVGGGRETQYF. Here the CDR3 DNA reads TGCAGCGTTGGGGGCGGGAGAGAGACCCAGTACTTC.

The J gene is TRBJ2-5, the V gene TRBV2, with 10 bases matching TRBD1. V lost 6 bases and J lost 1; bases outside the gene matches: 5. CDR1 and CDR2 (germline): SNHLY, FYNNEI. The CDR3 extends over 15 amino acids. The chain's CDR3 is CASREGTGAQETQYF. CDR3 coding DNA: TGTGCCAGCAGGGAGGGGACAGGGGCCCAAGAGACCCAGTACTTC.

This chain uses TRBV14 with TRBJ2-5; 10 positions match TRBD2. The trim removed 0 bases at V and 7 bases at J, leaving 8 bases unmatched. Germline V lookup: CDR1 SGHDN, CDR2 FVKESK. The CDR3 runs 16 residues. This CDR3 is CASSQDWASGRGTQYF. In DNA form, the CDR3 reads TGTGCCAGCAGCCAAGATTGGGCTAGCGGGAGAGGGACCCAGTACTTC. The full variable domain, in which reference TRBV14 and TRBJ2-5 provide the parts outside the CDR3, is EAGVTQFPSHSVIEKGQTVTLRCDPISGHDNLYWYRRVMGKEIKFLLHFVKESKQDESGMPNNRFLAERTGGTYSTLKVQPAELEDSGVYFCASSQDWASGRGTQYFGPGTRLLVL.

The chain joins TRBV7-2 to TRBJ1-1; a weak D match, TRBD1 (6 bases). V lost 2 bases, J lost 3 bases, and 22 bases lay in between. Germline V CDR1 and CDR2: SGHTA, FQGNSA. CDR3 length: 18 amino acids. For the CDR3, the DNA is TGTGCCAGCAGCTTAAGACCCAATTTGGCAGGGGTCGACACTGAAGCTTTCTTT. Its protein product is CASSLRPNLAGVDTEAFF.